These 11 T cell receptor beta chains were all obtained from the same sample, sequenced in a study of beta chain features in type 1 diabetes. cDNA synthesis used the whole RNA isolate, giving expressed TCRB sequences. Only in-frame clones appear in the TCRdb table, and some are missing; sequencing was by immunoSEQ multiplex PCR. This sample yields 150,000 to 190,000 clones, of which around 10% are seen a single time; over 2% belongs to the top ten. Sequenced sample: central memory CD4+ T cells from blood. The receptor source for this set is a man aged 18 to 35 in good health.

This clone was detected a few times. The chain uses TRBV5-4 and TRBJ2-7; TRBD1 aligns across 8 bases. The CDR3 consists of 15 residues. V lost 4 bases to trimming and J lost 2 bases; unmatched junction nucleotides: 8. The germline V gene has CDR1 SGHNT and CDR2 YYREEE (reference sequence). The CDR3 here is CASSPGDRKAYEQYF. DNA for the CDR3: TGTGCCAGCAGCCCCGGGGACAGGAAAGCCTACGAGCAGTACTTC.

This clone turned up a few times. The rearrangement uses TRBV7-2 and TRBJ2-1; D tentatively reads TRBD1 or TRBD2 (6 bases each). Trimming cost V 5 bases and J 16 bases, with 18 bases left between them. The germline gives CDR1 SGHTA, CDR2 FQGNSA. The CDR3 has 12 amino acids. CDR3 bases: TGTGCCAGCAGCGTGGGAAAAGGGGGAGGCTTCTTC. It codes for CASSVGKGGGFF.

A few counts support this clone. This chain joins TRBV2 and TRBJ2-1; perhaps TRBD2 as D (5 bases). The germline V gene has CDR1 SNHLY and CDR2 FYNNEI. CDR3 length: 11 residues. V lost 7 bases and J lost 5, with 6 bases in between. The CDR3 loop is CASTGNNEQFF. The CDR3 nucleotides are TGTGCCAGCACGGGAAACAATGAGCAGTTCTTC.

V gene TRBV6-4 combines with J gene TRBJ2-3; perhaps TRBD2 as D (6 bases). CDR1 and CDR2 from the germline V gene are MRHNA and SNTAGT. V lost 3 bases, J lost 2 bases, and 9 bases lay in between. CDR3 size: 14 residues. The CDR3: CASSEEGSTDTQYF. For the CDR3, the DNA is TGTGCCAGCAGTGAGGAGGGATCCACAGATACGCAGTATTTT.

The chain carries TRBV15 and TRBJ2-7; 9 positions agree with TRBD1. CDR1 and CDR2 (germline): LNHNV, YYDKDF (reference sequence). V lost 3 bases and J lost 6; bases outside the gene matches: 6. The CDR3 covers 14 residues. CDR3 loop: CATSRDRGLGEQYF. In nucleotides, the CDR3 is TGTGCCACCAGCAGGGACAGGGGACTGGGCGAGCAGTACTTC.

This clone has just a few counts. The rearrangement links TRBV29-1 to TRBJ2-7; TRBD1 matches at 10 bases. The germline V gene encodes CDR1 SQVTM and CDR2 ANQGSEA. V dropped 7 bases and J dropped 3; count of bases not matched to a gene: 9. This CDR3 is 14 amino acids long. This CDR3 reads CSAGGRTGGYEQYF. The CDR3 bases are TGCAGCGCGGGAGGTCGGACAGGGGGCTACGAGCAGTACTTC.

The chain has TRBV28 and TRBJ2-5; TRBD1 agrees at 8 bases. V trimming: 8 bases; J trimming: 5 bases; junction bases outside the gene matches: 4. Germline-derived CDR1 and CDR2 are MDHEN and SYDVKM. The CDR3 totals 12 residues. CDR3: CASLQGDETQYF. CDR3 in DNA: TGTGCCAGCTTACAGGGGGATGAGACCCAGTACTTC.

V and J are TRBV7-2 and TRBJ2-5; weak D call: TRBD2 (6 bases). The last part of the DNA fits TRBJ2-7 better; the J call may be wrong. From germline, CDR1 is SGHTA and CDR2 FQGNSA. The CDR3 contains 16 residues. CDR3 in amino acids: CASSLAQSSGSYEQYF. CDR3 sequence (DNA): TGTGCCAGCAGCTTAGCACAGAGTAGCGGCTCCTACGAGCAGTACTTC.

J is TRBJ2-3 and V is TRBV30; 8 bases agree with TRBD2. With 3 bases clipped from V and 3 bases from J, the junction kept 8 bases outside the gene matches. The CDR3 sequence is 15 residues long. Germline CDR1 reads GTSNPN; CDR2 reads SVGIG (reference sequence). CDR3 amino acids: CAWRRTSLGTDTQYF. In DNA, the CDR3 is TGTGCCTGGAGGAGGACTAGCTTAGGAACAGATACGCAGTATTTT.

This clone has only a few counts. The rearrangement joins TRBV7-2 to TRBJ2-5, with 9 bases lining up with TRBD2. The CDR3 has 16 residues. The V and J ends lost 4 bases and 1 base, in that order; junction bases with no gene match: 7. Germline V gives CDR1 SGHTA, CDR2 FQGNSA. CDR3 nucleotide sequence: TGTGCCAGCAGCTCCTCCCTAGCGGGATTCCAAGAGACCCAGTACTTC. Amino acid sequence: CASSSSLAGFQETQYF.

This clone was seen only a few times. The rearrangement links TRBV7-2 to TRBJ2-3; TRBD2 matches 11 bases. J lost 3 bases, V lost 5 bases, and 7 bases had no gene match. The CDR3 is made up of 16 amino acids. Germline V gene sequence: CDR1 SGHTA, CDR2 FQGNSA. The CDR3 protein is CASSPRSGRATDTQYF. The CDR3 nucleotides read TGTGCCAGCAGCCCTCGTAGCGGGAGGGCGACAGATACGCAGTATTTT.